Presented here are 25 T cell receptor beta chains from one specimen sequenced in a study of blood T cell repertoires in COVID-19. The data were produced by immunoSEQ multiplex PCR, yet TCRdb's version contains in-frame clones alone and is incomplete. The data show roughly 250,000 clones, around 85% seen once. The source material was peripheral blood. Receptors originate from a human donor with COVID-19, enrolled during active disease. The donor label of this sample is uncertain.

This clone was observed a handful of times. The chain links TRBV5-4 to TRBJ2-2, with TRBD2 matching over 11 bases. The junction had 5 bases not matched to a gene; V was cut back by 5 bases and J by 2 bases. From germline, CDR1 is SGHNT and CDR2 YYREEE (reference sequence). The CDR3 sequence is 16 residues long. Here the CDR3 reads CASRATSGTNTGELFF. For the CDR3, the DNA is TGTGCCAGCAGAGCGACTAGCGGGACCAACACCGGGGAGCTGTTTTTT.

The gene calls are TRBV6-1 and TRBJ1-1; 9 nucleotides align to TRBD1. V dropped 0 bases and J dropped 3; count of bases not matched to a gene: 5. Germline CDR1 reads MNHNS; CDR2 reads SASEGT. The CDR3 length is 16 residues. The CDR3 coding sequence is TGTGCCAGCAGTGAAGCTGGGGACAGGGACTACACTGAAGCTTTCTTT. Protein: CASSEAGDRDYTEAFF.

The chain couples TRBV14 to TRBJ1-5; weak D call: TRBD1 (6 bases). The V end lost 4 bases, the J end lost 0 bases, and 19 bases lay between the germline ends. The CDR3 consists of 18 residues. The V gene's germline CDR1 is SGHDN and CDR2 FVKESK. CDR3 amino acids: CASSRHTPDRNSNQPQHF. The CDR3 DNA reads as TGTGCCAGCAGCCGTCATACCCCGGACAGAAATAGCAATCAGCCCCAGCATTTT.

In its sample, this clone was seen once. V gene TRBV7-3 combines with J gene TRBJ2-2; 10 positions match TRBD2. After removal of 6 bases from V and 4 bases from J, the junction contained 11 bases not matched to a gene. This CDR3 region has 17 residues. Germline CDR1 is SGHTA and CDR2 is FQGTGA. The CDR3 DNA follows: TGTGCCAGCAGTTCAGCGTCGGGACTAGCGACCACCGGGGAGCTGTTTTTT. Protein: CASSSASGLATTGELFF.

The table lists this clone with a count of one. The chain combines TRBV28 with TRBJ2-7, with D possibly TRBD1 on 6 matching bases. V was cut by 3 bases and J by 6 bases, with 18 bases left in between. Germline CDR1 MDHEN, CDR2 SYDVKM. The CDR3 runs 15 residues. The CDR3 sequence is CASSFLPDLRGEQYF. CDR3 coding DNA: TGTGCCAGCAGTTTCCTTCCGGACCTCAGGGGCGAGCAGTACTTC.

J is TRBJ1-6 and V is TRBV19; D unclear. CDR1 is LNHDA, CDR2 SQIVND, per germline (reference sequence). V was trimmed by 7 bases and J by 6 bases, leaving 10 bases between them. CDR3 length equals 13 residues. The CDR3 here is CASNPVINSPLHF. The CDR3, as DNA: TGTGCCAGTAATCCGGTGATTAATTCACCCCTCCACTTT.

This chain's CDR3 is CASNTVGQGYHEQYF. The CDR3 bases are TGTGCCAGCAATACTGTGGGACAGGGTTACCACGAGCAGTACTTC. This rearrangement joins TRBV4-2 to TRBJ2-7; 9 bases fit TRBD1. CDR1 LGHNA and CDR2 YNFKEQ come from the germline V gene. V shed 7 bases and J 5 bases; nucleotides not matched to a gene: 12. There are 15 residues in the CDR3.

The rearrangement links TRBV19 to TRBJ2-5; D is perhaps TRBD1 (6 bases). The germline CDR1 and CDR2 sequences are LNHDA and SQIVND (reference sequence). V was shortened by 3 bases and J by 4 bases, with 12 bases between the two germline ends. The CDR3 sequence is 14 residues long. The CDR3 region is CASSILGAGETQYF. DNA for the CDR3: TGTGCCAGTAGTATCCTGGGGGCTGGAGAGACCCAGTACTTC.

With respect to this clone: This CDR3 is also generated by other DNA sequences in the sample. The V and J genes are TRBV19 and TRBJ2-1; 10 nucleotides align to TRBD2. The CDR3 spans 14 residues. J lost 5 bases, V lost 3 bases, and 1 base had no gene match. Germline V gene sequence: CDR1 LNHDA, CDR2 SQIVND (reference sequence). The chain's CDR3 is CASSIGTSDNEQFF. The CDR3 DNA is TGTGCCAGTAGTATCGGGACTAGCGACAATGAGCAGTTCTTC.

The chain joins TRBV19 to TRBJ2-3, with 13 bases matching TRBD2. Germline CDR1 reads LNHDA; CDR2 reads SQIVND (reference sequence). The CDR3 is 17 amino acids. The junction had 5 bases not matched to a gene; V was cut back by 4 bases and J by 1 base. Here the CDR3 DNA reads TGTGCCAGTAGTACCGGACTAGCGGGAGAGGGCACAGATACGCAGTATTTT. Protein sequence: CASSTGLAGEGTDTQYF.

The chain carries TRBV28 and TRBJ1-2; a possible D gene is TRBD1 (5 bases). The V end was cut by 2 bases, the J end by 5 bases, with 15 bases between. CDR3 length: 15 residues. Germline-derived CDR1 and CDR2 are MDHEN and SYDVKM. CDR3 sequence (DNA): TGTGCCAGCAGTTTAGGCATCCAGGCAGGGTATGGCTACACCTTC. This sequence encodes CASSLGIQAGYGYTF.

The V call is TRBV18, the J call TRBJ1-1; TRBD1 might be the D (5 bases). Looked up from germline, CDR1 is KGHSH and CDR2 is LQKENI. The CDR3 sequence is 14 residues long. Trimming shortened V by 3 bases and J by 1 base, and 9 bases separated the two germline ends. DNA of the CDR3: TGTGCCAGCTCACCGGGGGGGTGGAACACTGAAGCTTTCTTT. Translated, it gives CASSPGGWNTEAFF.

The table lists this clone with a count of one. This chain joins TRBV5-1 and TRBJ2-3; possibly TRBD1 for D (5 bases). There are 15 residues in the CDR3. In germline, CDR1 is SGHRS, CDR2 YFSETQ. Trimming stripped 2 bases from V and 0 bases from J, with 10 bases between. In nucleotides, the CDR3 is TGCGCCAGCAGCTTTCAAAGGGGAAGCACAGATACGCAGTATTTT. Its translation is CASSFQRGSTDTQYF.

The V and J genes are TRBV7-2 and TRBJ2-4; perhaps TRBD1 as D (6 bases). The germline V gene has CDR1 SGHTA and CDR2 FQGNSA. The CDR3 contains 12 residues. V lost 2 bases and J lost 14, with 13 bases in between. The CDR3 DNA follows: TGTGCCAGCAGCTTAAACAGGGAGAGGAAGTACTTC. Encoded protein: CASSLNRERKYF. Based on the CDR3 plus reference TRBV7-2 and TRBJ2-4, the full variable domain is GAGVSQSPSNKVTEKGKDVELRCDPISGHTALYWYRQSLGQGLEFLIYFQGNSAPDKSGLPSDRFSAERTGGSVSTLTIQRTQQEDSAVYLCASSLNRERKYFGAGTRLSVL.

CDR3 coding DNA: TGTGCCAGCAGTCAGACCGACATCGGAGGCTACACCTTC. As protein: CASSQTDIGGYTF. This chain connects TRBV28 to TRBJ1-2; D gene unclear. Germline lookup yields CDR1 MDHEN and CDR2 SYDVKM. V dropped 5 bases and J dropped 8 bases, with 15 bases sitting between them. The CDR3 has 13 residues.

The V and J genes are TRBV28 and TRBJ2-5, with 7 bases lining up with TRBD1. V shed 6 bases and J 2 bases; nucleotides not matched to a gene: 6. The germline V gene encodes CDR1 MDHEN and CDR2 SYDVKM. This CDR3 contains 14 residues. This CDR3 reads CASSRAGGQETQYF. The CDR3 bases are TGTGCCAGCAGCCGGGCAGGGGGACAAGAGACCCAGTACTTC.

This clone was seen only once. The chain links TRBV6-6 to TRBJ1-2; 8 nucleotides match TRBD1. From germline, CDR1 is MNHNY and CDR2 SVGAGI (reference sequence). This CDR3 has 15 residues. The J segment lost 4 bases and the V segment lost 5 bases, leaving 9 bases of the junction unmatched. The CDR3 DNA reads TGTGCCAGCAGTATGGACAGGGATTATACCTATGGCTACACCTTC. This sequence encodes CASSMDRDYTYGYTF.

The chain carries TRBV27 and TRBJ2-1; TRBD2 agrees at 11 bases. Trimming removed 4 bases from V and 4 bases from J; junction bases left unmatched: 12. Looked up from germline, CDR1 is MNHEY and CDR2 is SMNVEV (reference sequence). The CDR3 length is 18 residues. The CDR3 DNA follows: TGTGCCAGCAGTTCCCCAGAGGCGGTAGCGGGAGGGTACAATGAGCAGTTCTTC. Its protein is CASSSPEAVAGGYNEQFF.

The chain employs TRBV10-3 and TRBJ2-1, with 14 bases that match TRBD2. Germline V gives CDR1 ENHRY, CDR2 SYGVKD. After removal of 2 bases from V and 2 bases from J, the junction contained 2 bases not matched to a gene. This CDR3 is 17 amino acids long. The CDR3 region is CAISEGLAGGPYNEQFF. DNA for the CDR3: TGTGCCATCAGTGAGGGACTAGCGGGAGGCCCCTACAATGAGCAGTTCTTC.

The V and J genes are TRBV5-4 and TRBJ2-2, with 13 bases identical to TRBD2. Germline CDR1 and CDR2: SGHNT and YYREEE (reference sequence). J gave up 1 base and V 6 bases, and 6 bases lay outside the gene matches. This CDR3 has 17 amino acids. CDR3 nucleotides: TGTGCCAGCATACCGGGGACTAGCGGGATGAACACCGGGGAGCTGTTTTTT. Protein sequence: CASIPGTSGMNTGELFF.

The CDR3 is CASSEAGGNSPLHF. Here the CDR3 DNA reads TGTGCCAGCAGCGAAGCAGGGGGGAATTCACCCCTCCACTTT. This rearrangement joins TRBV9 to TRBJ1-6; 7 nucleotides match TRBD1. Germline CDR1 is SGDLS and CDR2 is YYNGEE. Losses at the gene ends were 3 bases for V and 7 bases for J; bases not matched to a gene: 4. The CDR3 length is 14 residues.

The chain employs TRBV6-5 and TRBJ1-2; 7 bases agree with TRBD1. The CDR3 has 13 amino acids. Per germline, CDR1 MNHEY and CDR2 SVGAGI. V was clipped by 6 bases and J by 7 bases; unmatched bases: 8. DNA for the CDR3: TGTGCCAGCAGCCCAGACAGGGACTCTGGCTACACCTTC. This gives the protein CASSPDRDSGYTF.

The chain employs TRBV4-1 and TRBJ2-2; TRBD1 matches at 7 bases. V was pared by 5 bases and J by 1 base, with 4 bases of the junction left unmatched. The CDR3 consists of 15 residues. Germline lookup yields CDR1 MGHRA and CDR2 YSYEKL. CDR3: CASSYGQVNTGELFF. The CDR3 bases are TGCGCCAGCAGCTACGGACAGGTGAACACCGGGGAGCTGTTTTTT.

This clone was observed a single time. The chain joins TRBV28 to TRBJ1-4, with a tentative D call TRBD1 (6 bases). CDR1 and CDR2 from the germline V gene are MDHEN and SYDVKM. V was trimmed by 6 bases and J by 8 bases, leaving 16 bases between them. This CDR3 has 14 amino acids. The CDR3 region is CASRPDRTGEKLFF. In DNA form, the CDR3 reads TGTGCCAGCAGACCCGACAGGACGGGAGAAAAACTGTTTTTT.

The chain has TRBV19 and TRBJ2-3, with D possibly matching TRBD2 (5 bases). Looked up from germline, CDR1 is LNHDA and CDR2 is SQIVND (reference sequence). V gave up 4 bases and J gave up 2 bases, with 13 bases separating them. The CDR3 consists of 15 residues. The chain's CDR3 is CASSKDSDYTDTQYF. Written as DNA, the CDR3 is TGTGCCAGTAGTAAAGATAGCGATTACACAGATACGCAGTATTTT.